This TCR beta chain was identified during a study of CD8 T cells in ankylosing spondylitis. General study findings and limits: Clones linked to the disease showed a CD8+ phenotype. They occurred at relatively low frequencies in peripheral blood. In synovial fluid and blood from reactive arthritis, some motif variants were previously reported. Made up of eight highly homologous variants, a TCR beta motif appeared characteristic of ankylosing spondylitis blood.

Each TCR beta library was made by quantitative 5'-RACE that incorporated molecular barcodes. A single record per CDR3 protein comes from TCRdb applying MiXCR to the 5' RACE reads. The table lists some 840,000 distinct CDR3 sequences, about an eighth of them singletons. The table lists this clonotype with many counts. What it recognizes is unknown. The ends were cut back, 5 bases at V and 2 bases at J, with 13 bases in the middle. The CDR3 covers 14 residues. The V call is TRBV12-3 or TRBV12-4, the J call TRBJ2-7; D gene ambiguous. The sample comprised blood, either unsorted or a sorted T cell fraction (not recorded which). This TCR was sampled from a male donor with ankylosing spondylitis. CDR3 bases: TGTGCCAGCAGTCGACTCATCGCCCCCTACGAGCAGTACTTC. Protein sequence: CASSRLIAPYEQYF.